This paragraph covers one T cell receptor (beta chain) sequence. The data were obtained in a study of Ad26.COV2.S vaccination and SARS-CoV-2 variants. The treatment is: around 19 received Ad26.COV2.S at low or high dose, single or two shots; 5 received placebo; per-sample allocation not given. Sampling was performed 63 days after the first vaccine or placebo injection. With V trimmed by 2 bases and J by 2 bases, 1 base remained unmatched. The germline V gene has CDR1 KGHSH and CDR2 LQKENI. The CDR3 consists of 14 residues. The table came from immunoSEQ multiplex PCR; TCRdb's copy has only in-frame clones and leaves some out. The sample includes fewer than 800,000 clones, 89% of them seen just once.

The rearrangement joins TRBV18 to TRBJ2-7; TRBD2 matches 9 bases. Sequences were derived from peripheral blood, sampled in a trial of Ad26.COV2.S vaccine versus placebo. This TCR came from a person between 18 and 65 years old who received the Ad26.COV2.S COVID-19 vaccine or a placebo. The CDR3 loop is CASSPGTSPYEQYF. Here the CDR3 DNA reads TGTGCCAGCTCACCAGGGACTAGCCCCTACGAGCAGTACTTC. Using reference TRBV18 and TRBJ2-7 for the parts outside the CDR3, the full variable domain is NAGVMQNPRHLVRRRGQEARLRCSPMKGHSHVYWYRQLPEEGLKFMVYLQKENIIDESGMPKERFSAEFPKEGPSILRIQQVVRGDSAAYFCASSPGTSPYEQYFGPGTRLTVT.